The source of this T cell receptor (beta chain) is a study of T cell clones after liver transplantation. Overall study context: Tolerance: complete withdrawal held at least one year, liver enzymes staying within twice normal. Study-wide results and caveats: These preliminary findings come from unstandardized post-transplant sampling times. Graft donor-reactive T cells possibly entered the graft instead of undergoing deletion.

On this clone: Antigen unknown.

Measured with immunoSEQ multiplex PCR; TCRdb has only the in-frame clones, and not every one. Of more than 70,000 clones in the sample, around 78% were seen once. The CDR3 consists of 14 residues. V was cut by 3 bases and J by 3 bases, with 11 bases left in between. Germline V gene data show CDR1 as SGHTA and CDR2 as FQGNSA. Thawed unstimulated PBMCs were FACS-sorted by CD3, CD4 and CD8 into two populations. This sample comprised CD4+ T cells from blood, obtained at the 22-month timepoint. This receptor was obtained from a human patient who received a liver transplant. The graft donor may account for some of the T cells. The rearrangement links TRBV7-2 to TRBJ1-2; D perhaps matches TRBD1 (6 bases). The CDR3: CASSFRGADYGYTF. The CDR3 nucleotides are TGTGCCAGCAGCTTCCGGGGGGCAGACTATGGCTACACCTTC.